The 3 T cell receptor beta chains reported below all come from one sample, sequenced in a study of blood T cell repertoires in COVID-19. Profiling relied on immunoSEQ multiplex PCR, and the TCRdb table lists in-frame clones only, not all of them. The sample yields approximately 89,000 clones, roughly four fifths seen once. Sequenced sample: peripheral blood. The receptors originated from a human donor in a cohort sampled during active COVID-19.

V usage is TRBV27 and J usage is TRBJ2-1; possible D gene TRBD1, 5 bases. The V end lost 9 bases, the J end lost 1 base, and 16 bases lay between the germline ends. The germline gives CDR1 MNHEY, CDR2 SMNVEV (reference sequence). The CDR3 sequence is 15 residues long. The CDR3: CASQTPGNSYNEQFF. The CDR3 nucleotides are TGTGCCAGTCAGACCCCAGGGAATTCCTACAATGAGCAGTTCTTC.

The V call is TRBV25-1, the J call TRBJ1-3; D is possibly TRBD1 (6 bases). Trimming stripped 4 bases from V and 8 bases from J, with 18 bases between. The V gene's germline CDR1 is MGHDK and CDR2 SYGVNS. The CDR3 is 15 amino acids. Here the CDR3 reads CASSGWGGRGDTIYF. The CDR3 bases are TGTGCCAGCAGTGGATGGGGGGGGCGCGGGGACACCATATATTTT.

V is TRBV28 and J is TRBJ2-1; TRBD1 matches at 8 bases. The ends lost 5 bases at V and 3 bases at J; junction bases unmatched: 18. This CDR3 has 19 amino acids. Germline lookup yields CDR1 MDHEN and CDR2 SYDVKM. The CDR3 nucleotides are TGTGCCAGCAGTATGATATTCACGTTGGCAGGGGGCGGCTACAATGAGCAGTTCTTC. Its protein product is CASSMIFTLAGGGYNEQFF.